This T cell receptor beta chain is from a study of blood T cell repertoires in COVID-19. About the study: COVID-19 samples, acute and convalescent, were from the United States, Italy and Spain. T cells, B-cell-depleted T cells, or PBMCs provided the cDNA or gDNA that served as material.

V gave up 2 bases and J gave up 3 bases; unmatched junction bases: 4. The CDR3 is 15 amino acids. As handled by the study authors: Estimated nucleated cell counts came from reference gene primer amplification. Repertoires were generated with immunoSEQ multiplex PCR, while TCRdb's copy carries only in-frame clones and drops some. V, J and clone size derive from that table, while D and trimming were established from the DNA sequence. The sample contains 400,000 to 450,000 clones, roughly 90% of which appear only once. The chain links TRBV5-7 to TRBJ1-3; TRBD1 aligns across 8 bases. TRBV5-7 is designated an ORF whose function remains uncertain. The origin of this receptor is a man between 18 and 35 years old with COVID-19, enrolled during active disease. Sequencing input: peripheral blood. CDR3 sequence (DNA): TGTGCCAGCAGCTTTCAGACAGGGGTTGGAAACACCATATATTTT. Its protein product is CASSFQTGVGNTIYF.